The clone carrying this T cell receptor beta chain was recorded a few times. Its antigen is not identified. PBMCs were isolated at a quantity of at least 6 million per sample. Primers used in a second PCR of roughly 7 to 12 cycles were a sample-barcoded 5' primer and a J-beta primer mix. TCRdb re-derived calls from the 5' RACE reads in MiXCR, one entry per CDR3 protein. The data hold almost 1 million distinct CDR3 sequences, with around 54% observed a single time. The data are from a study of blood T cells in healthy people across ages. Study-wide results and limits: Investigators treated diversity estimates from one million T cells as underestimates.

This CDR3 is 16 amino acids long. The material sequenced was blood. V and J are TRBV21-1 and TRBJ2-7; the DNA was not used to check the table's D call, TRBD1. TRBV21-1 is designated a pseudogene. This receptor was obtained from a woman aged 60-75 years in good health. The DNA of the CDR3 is TGTGCCAGCAGCAAAACCCCGGGACATACGAACTACGAGCAGTACTTC. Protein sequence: CASSKTPGHTNYEQYF.